One and the same sample provided the 7 T cell receptor beta chains below, sequenced in a study of shared clonotypes between healthy human individuals. The naive CD8 subset, CD45RO-negative cells positively selected for CCR7, excluded terminally differentiated effector memory CD45RA+ cells. Clones were sequenced by immunoSEQ multiplex PCR, and TCRdb holds only the in-frame ones, with some missing. The sample holds some 1,900,000 clones, approximately 94% seen once. Material: naive CD8+ T cells sorted from blood. Source of these receptors: a man aged 18 to 30 in good health.

The chain carries TRBV7-9 and TRBJ2-2; D remains unclear. The germline V and J ends were trimmed by 5 bases and 3 bases, with 25 bases remaining between them. CDR3 length equals 19 residues. The germline V gene encodes CDR1 SEHNR and CDR2 FQNEAQ (reference sequence). In nucleotides, the CDR3 is TGTGCCAGCAGCCCTACCACCCCTGCGGCCGCAAGGGACACCGGGGAGCTGTTTTTT. It yields the protein CASSPTTPAAARDTGELFF.

The chain uses TRBV5-4 and TRBJ1-4; the D is unclear. Germline V gene data show CDR1 as SGHNT and CDR2 as YYREEE (reference sequence). The CDR3 contains 13 residues. V was shortened by 0 bases and J by 14 bases, with 14 bases between the two germline ends. This CDR3 reads CASSLDDHGYLFF. CDR3 nucleotide sequence: TGTGCCAGCAGCTTGGATGATCACGGCTATCTGTTTTTT.

The chain uses TRBV9 and TRBJ1-1; D is unclear. This CDR3 contains 13 residues. CDR1 and CDR2 from the germline V gene are SGDLS and YYNGEE. V lost 4 bases to trimming and J lost 8 bases, with 15 bases between them. The CDR3 nucleotides read TGTGCCAGCAGCCCCGGCGGTGGAAGCGAAGCTTTCTTT. Its protein is CASSPGGGSEAFF.

To note about this clone: The same CDR3 can be traced to other DNA sequences in this sample. As DNA, the CDR3 is TGTGCCAGCAGCTTAGCGCTTGGAGAGGGTTACGAGCAGTACTTC. Encoded protein: CASSLALGEGYEQYF. V is TRBV7-2 and J is TRBJ2-7; D perhaps matches TRBD2 (5 bases). Trimming took 0 bases from V and 4 from J, leaving 13 bases between them. The CDR3 length is 15 residues. The germline gives CDR1 SGHTA, CDR2 FQGNSA.

This chain uses TRBV7-9 with TRBJ2-2, with 8 bases fitting TRBD1. After removal of 4 bases from V and 0 bases from J, the junction contained 1 base not matched to a gene. The CDR3 extends over 15 amino acids. CDR1 and CDR2 from the germline V gene are SEHNR and FQNEAQ (reference sequence). The CDR3 DNA is TGTGCCAGCAGCTCGGGACAGGCGAACACCGGGGAGCTGTTTTTT. This translates into CASSSGQANTGELFF.

A word on this clone: A much larger clone is a single base away; this may be a read error. This same CDR3 is encoded by further DNA sequences in the sample. The gene calls are TRBV4-2 and TRBJ2-7; D is perhaps TRBD1 (6 bases). Germline values: CDR1 LGHNA, CDR2 YNFKEQ. This CDR3 comprises 13 residues. V dropped 3 bases and J dropped 0 bases, with 6 bases sitting between them. CDR3 DNA: TGTGCCAGCAGCCACAGGGGCTCCTACGAGCAGTACTTC. Translating it yields CASSHRGSYEQYF.

The rearrangement joins TRBV9 to TRBJ2-3; 7 positions agree with TRBD1. The germline V gene encodes CDR1 SGDLS and CDR2 YYNGEE. This CDR3 is built from 14 residues. V lost 6 bases to trimming and J lost 3 bases; unmatched junction nucleotides: 7. DNA for the CDR3: TGTGCCAGCAACCTGGGACAGTCGACAGATACGCAGTATTTT. Translation gives CASNLGQSTDTQYF.